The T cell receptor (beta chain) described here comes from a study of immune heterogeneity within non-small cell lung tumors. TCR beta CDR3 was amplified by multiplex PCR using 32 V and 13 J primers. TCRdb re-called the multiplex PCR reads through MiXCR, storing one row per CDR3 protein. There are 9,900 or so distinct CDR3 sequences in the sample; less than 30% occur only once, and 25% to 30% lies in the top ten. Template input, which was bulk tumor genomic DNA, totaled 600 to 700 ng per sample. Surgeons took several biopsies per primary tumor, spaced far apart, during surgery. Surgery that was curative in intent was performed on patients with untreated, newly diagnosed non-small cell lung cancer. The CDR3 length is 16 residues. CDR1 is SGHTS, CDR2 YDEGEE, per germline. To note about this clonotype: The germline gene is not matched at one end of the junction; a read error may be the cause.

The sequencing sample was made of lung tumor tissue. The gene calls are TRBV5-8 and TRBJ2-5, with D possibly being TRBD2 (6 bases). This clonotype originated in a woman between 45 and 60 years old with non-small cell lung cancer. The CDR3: CGSSLEGHHGLETQYF. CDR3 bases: TGTGGCAGCAGCTTGGAGGGCCACCATGGGTTGGAGACCCAGTACTTC. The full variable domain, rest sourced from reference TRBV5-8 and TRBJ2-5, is EAGVTQSPTHLIKTRGQQATLRCSPISGHTSVYWYQQALGLGLQFLLWYDEGEERNRGNFPPRFSGRQFPNYSSELNVNALELEDSALYLCGSSLEGHHGLETQYFGPGTRLLVL.